The 22 T cell receptor beta chains reported below all come from one sample, sequenced in a study of shared clonotypes between healthy human individuals. Profiling relied on immunoSEQ multiplex PCR, and the TCRdb table lists in-frame clones only, not all of them. The sample carries under 2,500,000 clones, about 94% recorded once. The sample comprised naive CD4+ T cells sorted from blood. Described subset: CD45RA+ positively selected. Receptors were obtained from a man younger than 30 in good health.

The chain employs TRBV15 and TRBJ1-4; weak D call: TRBD1 (5 bases). There are 14 residues in the CDR3. Trimming left V 0 bases short and J 8 bases short, with 10 bases between. Per germline, CDR1 LNHNV and CDR2 YYDKDF (reference sequence). In DNA form, the CDR3 reads TGTGCCACCAGCAGAGATCCGGGGGGAGAAAAACTGTTTTTT. Translated: CATSRDPGGEKLFF.

This chain joins TRBV6-1 and TRBJ2-3; D call uncertain. Between the trimmed V and J ends, which lost 11 bases and 2 bases, there was a span of 17 bases. Germline CDR1 is MNHNS and CDR2 is SASEGT. This CDR3 contains 14 residues. The CDR3 DNA reads TGTGCCGCTGCTGGAGCTCGGTACACAGATACGCAGTATTTT. Translation: CAAAGARYTDTQYF.

The rearrangement joins TRBV18 to TRBJ1-1; D is ambiguous. CDR3 size: 14 residues. The germline CDR1 and CDR2 sequences are KGHSH and LQKENI. V gave up 3 bases and J gave up 1 base, with 9 bases separating them. This CDR3 reads CASSPQLGNTEAFF. CDR3 bases: TGTGCCAGCTCACCCCAGTTGGGGAACACTGAAGCTTTCTTT.

About this clone itself: The same CDR3 also results from other DNA sequences found in this sample. The V call is TRBV6-5, the J call TRBJ2-7; D perhaps matches TRBD1 (6 bases). Trimming took 5 bases from V and 4 from J, leaving 6 bases between them. The CDR3 has 11 residues. Germline loops: CDR1 MNHEY, CDR2 SVGAGI. DNA for the CDR3: TGTGCCAGCAGTAGGGGGTACGAGCAGTACTTC. It yields the protein CASSRGYEQYF.

The rearrangement uses TRBV2 and TRBJ1-2, with 7 positions matching TRBD1. The germline CDR1 and CDR2 sequences are SNHLY and FYNNEI. V shed 8 bases and J 4 bases; nucleotides not matched to a gene: 16. The CDR3 loop spans 16 amino acids. This CDR3 is CASARSTGPTLYGYTF. CDR3 DNA: TGTGCCAGCGCCCGATCGACAGGGCCCACTCTCTATGGCTACACCTTC. The full variable domain, completed using reference TRBV2 and TRBJ1-2, is EPEVTQTPSHQVTQMGQEVILRCVPISNHLYFYWYRQILGQKVEFLVSFYNNEISEKSEIFDDQFSVERPDGSNFTLKIRSTKLEDSAMYFCASARSTGPTLYGYTFGSGTRLTVV.

The CDR3 DNA is TGTGCCAGCAGTCACGGGGGGACATCAACCTACGAGCAGTACTTC. Translated: CASSHGGTSTYEQYF. The chain combines TRBV6-1 with TRBJ2-7; weak D call: TRBD2 (7 bases). Germline V CDR1 and CDR2: MNHNS, SASEGT. CDR3 length equals 15 residues. V gave up 5 bases and J gave up 2 bases, with 16 bases separating them.

This clone is a singleton in its sample. This chain uses TRBV6-1 with TRBJ2-7; possible D gene TRBD1, 6 bases. The CDR3 is 15 amino acids. Germline V gene lookup returns CDR1 MNHNS and CDR2 SASEGT. The V end lost 0 bases, the J end lost 2 bases, and 11 bases lay between the germline ends. This CDR3 is CASSEAGTHTYEQYF. The CDR3, as DNA: TGTGCCAGCAGTGAAGCGGGGACACACACCTACGAGCAGTACTTC.

The gene calls are TRBV7-2 and TRBJ1-1, with 11 bases matching TRBD1. The ends lost 0 bases at V and 2 bases at J; junction bases unmatched: 11. This CDR3 contains 19 residues. CDR1 and CDR2 from the germline V gene are SGHTA and FQGNSA. CDR3 DNA sequence: TGTGCCAGCAGCTTAGCTGAGAGGGGACAGGGGGTCGGAAACACTGAAGCTTTCTTT. This gives the protein CASSLAERGQGVGNTEAFF.

The V gene is TRBV30, the J gene TRBJ2-7; D ambiguous. The CDR3 consists of 12 residues. Trimming took 2 bases from V and 6 from J, leaving 11 bases between them. From germline, CDR1 is GTSNPN and CDR2 SVGIG (reference sequence). For the CDR3, the DNA is TGTGCCTGGAGTTCTTTGGCGCCCGAGCAGTACTTC. As protein: CAWSSLAPEQYF.

This chain links TRBV9 with TRBJ2-1; unclear D gene. The CDR3 is made up of 15 amino acids. Germline CDR1 reads SGDLS; CDR2 reads YYNGEE. V was pared by 6 bases and J by 3 bases, with 16 bases between. CDR3 DNA sequence: TGTGCCAGCACCCGAGCTGGTTTATACTACAATGAGCAGTTCTTC. This sequence encodes CASTRAGLYYNEQFF.

For this clone: Other DNA sequences in this specimen translate into the identical CDR3. The chain is built from TRBV19 and TRBJ1-1, with D hard to call. Germline CDR1 and CDR2: LNHDA and SQIVND (reference sequence). There are 13 residues in the CDR3. Trimming cost V 4 bases and J 1 base, with 7 bases left between them. CDR3 bases: TGTGCCAGTAGTACCTCAAGGAACACTGAAGCTTTCTTT. It encodes CASSTSRNTEAFF.

The J gene is TRBJ2-7, the V gene TRBV20-1; D ambiguous. V lost 4 bases and J 5 bases, leaving 6 bases between the germline ends. This CDR3 is 10 amino acids long. Germline V gene sequence: CDR1 DFQATT, CDR2 SNEGSKA (reference sequence). The CDR3 DNA sequence: TGCAGTGCTAATTTCGACGAGCAGTACTTC. Its translation: CSANFDEQYF.

The CDR3 spells CASSPQGHGYTF. As DNA, the CDR3 is TGTGCCAGCAGCCCACAGGGCCATGGCTACACCTTC. The J gene is TRBJ1-2, the V gene TRBV28; TRBD1 might be the D (6 bases). There are 12 residues in the CDR3. The V end lost 6 bases, the J end lost 6 bases, and 11 bases lay between the germline ends. Looked up from germline, CDR1 is MDHEN and CDR2 is SYDVKM.

This chain connects TRBV27 to TRBJ1-1, with 10 bases identical to TRBD1. The CDR3 covers 14 residues. The germline V gene has CDR1 MNHEY and CDR2 SMNVEV (reference sequence). V lost 4 bases to trimming and J lost 6 bases; unmatched junction nucleotides: 5. CDR3 in amino acids: CASSWGQGSAEAFF. The CDR3, as DNA: TGTGCCAGCAGTTGGGGACAGGGGTCGGCTGAAGCTTTCTTT.

The chain is built from TRBV19 and TRBJ2-3; TRBD1 matches 7 bases. The CDR3 covers 16 residues. Per the germline V gene, CDR1 is LNHDA and CDR2 is SQIVND (reference sequence). V lost 5 bases to trimming and J lost 0 bases; unmatched junction nucleotides: 8. CDR3 DNA sequence: TGTGCCAGTAGTCCTCGGGACAGTCCTAGCACAGATACGCAGTATTTT. Its translation: CASSPRDSPSTDTQYF.

The rearrangement links TRBV6-5 to TRBJ1-2; 9 bases agree with TRBD1. J lost 8 bases, V lost 4 bases, and 11 bases had no gene match. The CDR3 spans 15 residues. Germline V gives CDR1 MNHEY, CDR2 SVGAGI. As DNA, the CDR3 is TGTGCCAGCAGTTGGACAGGGGACTTATCCTACGGCTACACCTTC. This sequence encodes CASSWTGDLSYGYTF.

This clone was counted a single time. The chain combines TRBV6-5 with TRBJ1-2; D gene ambiguous. The CDR3 runs to 13 residues. V was trimmed by 2 bases and J by 5 bases, leaving 9 bases between them. The germline CDR1 and CDR2 sequences are MNHEY and SVGAGI. CDR3 loop: CASSYAQEYGYTF. The CDR3 DNA is TGTGCCAGCAGTTACGCCCAGGAGTATGGCTACACCTTC.

V and J are TRBV10-3 and TRBJ2-7; 7 bases line up with TRBD1. This CDR3 has 14 residues. Germline V gives CDR1 ENHRY, CDR2 SYGVKD. V dropped 3 bases and J dropped 3; count of bases not matched to a gene: 5. CDR3 sequence (DNA): TGTGCCATCAGTGAAAAGGGACAGAACTACGAGCAGTACTTC. This sequence encodes CAISEKGQNYEQYF.

V is TRBV5-1 and J is TRBJ2-7; 8 bases fit TRBD1. The ends lost 5 bases at V and 4 bases at J; junction bases unmatched: 5. The length of the CDR3 is 13 residues. Germline lookup yields CDR1 SGHRS and CDR2 YFSETQ. The CDR3 DNA reads as TGCGCCAGCAGTCCGGGACAGGTATACGAGCAGTACTTC. Its protein is CASSPGQVYEQYF.

The chain joins TRBV11-2 to TRBJ2-4; the D gene is possibly TRBD2 (8 bases). Trimming removed 4 bases from V and 1 base from J, with 14 bases in between. This CDR3 region has 16 residues. Germline V gives CDR1 SGHAT, CDR2 FQNNGV. The CDR3 is CASSWTGGGAKNIQYF. The CDR3 DNA is TGTGCCAGCAGCTGGACAGGCGGGGGGGCCAAAAACATTCAGTACTTC.

The gene calls are TRBV19 and TRBJ2-2, with TRBD2 as a possible D gene (6 bases). The CDR3 length is 13 residues. Deletions cut 6 bases from V and 8 bases from J, with 13 bases between. CDR1 and CDR2 (germline): LNHDA, SQIVND (reference sequence). CDR3 DNA: TGTGCCAGTAGCTTCCCGGCGGGGGGGGAGCTGTTTTTT. It is translated as CASSFPAGGELFF.

The V and J genes are TRBV28 and TRBJ2-7; 9 bases match TRBD1. The germline V gene encodes CDR1 MDHEN and CDR2 SYDVKM. The V gene end was trimmed by 5 bases and the J gene end by 1 base; junction bases not matched to a gene: 6. The CDR3 consists of 15 residues. CDR3 loop: CASSQTGGASYEQYF. The CDR3 nucleotides read TGTGCCAGCAGTCAGACAGGGGGGGCATCCTACGAGCAGTACTTC.